The 18 T cell receptor beta chains below come from one sample, sequenced in a study of blood T cell repertoires in COVID-19. Clones were sequenced by immunoSEQ multiplex PCR, and TCRdb holds only the in-frame ones, with some missing. The sample contains 200,000 to 250,000 clones, about 90% of which appear only once. Sequencing was done on a sample of PBMCs or T cells enriched from blood (not recorded which). The receptors stem from a man younger than 40 who had recovered from COVID-19.

The CDR3 here is CAIGATGELFF. The CDR3 region has the DNA TGTGCCATCGGGGCCACCGGGGAGCTGTTTTTT. The chain carries TRBV10-3 and TRBJ2-2, with D tentatively TRBD1 (5 bases). CDR1 is ENHRY and CDR2 is SYGVKD in the germline V gene. The CDR3 loop spans 11 amino acids. The V and J ends lost 8 bases and 4 bases respectively, with 5 bases between them.

This chain links TRBV11-2 with TRBJ2-1, with D maybe TRBD1 (5 bases). The CDR3 is made up of 15 amino acids. With 1 base removed from V and 7 bases from J, the gap between germline ends came to 14 bases. Germline V gives CDR1 SGHAT, CDR2 FQNNGV. CDR3 DNA: TGTGCCAGCAGCTTAGTCCTCGGACAATATAATGAGCAGTTCTTC. Protein: CASSLVLGQYNEQFF.

The chain couples TRBV12-3 or TRBV12-4 to TRBJ1-5; D is perhaps TRBD1 (6 bases). CDR3 length: 13 residues. V was shortened by 2 bases and J by 7 bases, with 9 bases between the two germline ends. CDR3 amino acids: CASSLQGYQPQHF. The CDR3, as DNA: TGTGCCAGCAGTTTACAGGGGTACCAGCCCCAGCATTTT.

The chain joins TRBV9 to TRBJ1-5; a possible D gene is TRBD1 (6 bases). V dropped 3 bases and J dropped 3 bases, with 7 bases sitting between them. Germline V lookup: CDR1 SGDLS, CDR2 YYNGEE. The CDR3 contains 13 residues. CDR3 DNA: TGTGCCAGCAGCGGGGACACCAATCAGCCCCAGCATTTT. Encoded protein: CASSGDTNQPQHF. The full variable domain, completed using reference TRBV9 and TRBJ1-5, is DSGVTQTPKHLITATGQRVTLRCSPRSGDLSVYWYQQSLDQGLQFLIQYYNGEERAKGNILERFSAQQFPDLHSELNLSSLELGDSALYFCASSGDTNQPQHFGDGTRLSIL.

The chain joins TRBV6-5 to TRBJ1-2; TRBD1 aligns across 9 bases. CDR3 size: 14 residues. The junction had 12 bases not matched to a gene; V was cut back by 7 bases and J by 9 bases. From germline, CDR1 is MNHEY and CDR2 SVGAGI. CDR3 nucleotide sequence: TGTGCCAGCATGCTAACCGGGACAGGGAGGCGCTACACCTTC. Amino acids: CASMLTGTGRRYTF.

The rearrangement links TRBV9 to TRBJ1-2; unclear D gene. From germline, CDR1 is SGDLS and CDR2 YYNGEE. This CDR3 has 14 amino acids. V lost 3 bases to trimming and J lost 4 bases, with 13 bases between them. DNA for the CDR3: TGTGCCAGCAGCGCCCGGGAGGGCCCCTATGGCTACACCTTC. It specifies CASSAREGPYGYTF.

This chain links TRBV29-1 with TRBJ1-1; D might be TRBD1 (6 bases). CDR3 length equals 15 residues. The V gene lost 6 bases and the J gene lost 2 bases, with 19 bases spanning the gap. Germline V lookup: CDR1 SQVTM, CDR2 ANQGSEA. CDR3 amino acids: CSVQRQGLGNTEAFF. Here the CDR3 DNA reads TGCAGCGTCCAGCGGCAGGGGCTAGGAAACACTGAAGCTTTCTTT.

J is TRBJ1-5 and V is TRBV24-1; a possible D gene is TRBD1 (5 bases). The CDR3 contains 14 residues. Per germline, CDR1 KGHDR and CDR2 SFDVKD. Trimming took off 4 bases at V and 5 bases at J, with 11 bases between the two ends. The CDR3 region is CATSEWGDHQPQHF. The CDR3 DNA is TGTGCCACCAGTGAATGGGGGGATCATCAGCCCCAGCATTTT.

The V gene is TRBV10-1, the J gene TRBJ2-1; D is ambiguous. Per the germline V gene, CDR1 is WNHNN and CDR2 is SYGVQD (reference sequence). CDR3 length equals 16 residues. Trimming stripped 2 bases from V and 2 bases from J, with 13 bases between. CDR3 amino acids: CASSEMGRPAYNEQFF. The CDR3 coding sequence is TGCGCCAGCAGTGAGATGGGCAGGCCAGCCTACAATGAGCAGTTCTTC.

The chain links TRBV30 to TRBJ1-3, with D uncertain. This CDR3 contains 13 residues. Germline V gene data show CDR1 as GTSNPN and CDR2 as SVGIG (reference sequence). V was clipped by 3 bases and J by 4 bases, with 10 bases between them. CDR3 region: CAWSHFVGNTIYF. CDR3 DNA sequence: TGTGCCTGGAGCCACTTCGTCGGAAACACCATATATTTT.

This chain connects TRBV2 to TRBJ1-1; 8 bases line up with TRBD1. CDR1 is SNHLY and CDR2 is FYNNEI in the germline V gene. The CDR3 extends over 14 amino acids. J was trimmed by 4 bases and V by 7 bases; bases with no gene match: 8. The CDR3 spells CASKFQGAVTEAFF. The CDR3 DNA reads as TGTGCCAGCAAGTTTCAGGGGGCGGTCACTGAAGCTTTCTTT.

This clone was counted between two and nine times. The V and J genes are TRBV19 and TRBJ2-7; 7 bases line up with TRBD1. Germline CDR1 and CDR2: LNHDA and SQIVND (reference sequence). The trim removed 7 bases at V and 0 bases at J, leaving 9 bases unmatched. This CDR3 spans 15 amino acids. CDR3 residues: CASNDQPGGSYEQYF. CDR3 sequence (DNA): TGTGCCAGTAACGACCAACCAGGGGGCTCCTACGAGCAGTACTTC.

The rearrangement uses TRBV5-1 and TRBJ2-7; D unclear. The CDR3 has 16 residues. Trimming took off 5 bases at V and 0 bases at J, with 18 bases between the two ends. Germline V CDR1 and CDR2: SGHRS, YFSETQ. The CDR3 loop is CASRGPRPQTSYEQYF. The CDR3 nucleotides are TGCGCCAGCAGGGGCCCCCGTCCGCAAACCTCCTACGAGCAGTACTTC. Looking up the rest from reference TRBV5-1 and TRBJ2-7 gives the full variable domain: KAGVTQTPRYLIKTRGQQVTLSCSPISGHRSVSWYQQTPGQGLQFLFEYFSETQRNKGNFPGRFSGRQFSNSRSEMNVSTLELGDSALYLCASRGPRPQTSYEQYFGPGTRLTVT.

This chain uses TRBV28 with TRBJ1-5, with 8 bases identical to TRBD1. The germline V gene has CDR1 MDHEN and CDR2 SYDVKM. The CDR3 covers 17 residues. J lost 6 bases, V lost 1 base, and 11 bases had no gene match. The CDR3 here is CASSLLGMAGGGQPQHF. DNA for the CDR3: TGTGCCAGCAGTTTATTGGGGATGGCAGGGGGCGGTCAGCCCCAGCATTTT.

This clone was counted a single time. The chain couples TRBV4-1 to TRBJ1-1; D is perhaps TRBD1 (5 bases). Trimming removed 2 bases at V and 9 bases at J, with 13 bases between. The CDR3 sequence is 13 residues long. CDR1 is MGHRA and CDR2 is YSYEKL in the germline V gene. The CDR3 DNA reads TGCGCCAGCAGCCAAATAGGGGCGGGAAAAGCTTTCTTT. Protein product: CASSQIGAGKAFF.

The gene calls are TRBV18 and TRBJ2-5; 9 nucleotides align to TRBD1. CDR3 length: 16 residues. J lost 6 bases, V lost 3 bases, and 11 bases had no gene match. The germline gives CDR1 KGHSH, CDR2 LQKENI. The CDR3 coding sequence is TGTGCCAGCTCACCTTATTGGACAGGGGATAGGAAGACCCAGTACTTC. Protein sequence: CASSPYWTGDRKTQYF.

V usage is TRBV3-1 (or the pseudogene TRBV3-2) and J usage is TRBJ1-4; 8 bases line up with TRBD1. The CDR3 has 15 amino acids. V shed 3 bases, J shed 8 bases, and the junction held 8 bases outside the gene matches. Germline V gene data show CDR1 as LGHDT and CDR2 as YNNKEL (reference sequence). CDR3 sequence (DNA): TGTGCCAGCAGCCAGACACAGGGGGAAAGAGAAAAACTGTTTTTT. This gives the protein CASSQTQGEREKLFF.

This clone occurred once. The chain links TRBV2 to TRBJ2-7; no clear D gene. Germline CDR1 SNHLY, CDR2 FYNNEI. CDR3 length: 12 residues. The V and J ends lost 8 bases and 3 bases respectively, with 11 bases between them. The CDR3 reads CASAAGLYEQYF. For the CDR3, the DNA is TGTGCCAGCGCCGCAGGCCTCTACGAGCAGTACTTC.